This TCR beta chain was recovered during a study of blood T cell repertoires in COVID-19. About the research overall: Donors in the United States, Italy and Spain gave samples during acute or convalescent COVID-19. PBMCs, B-cell-depleted T cells, or T cells provided the cDNA or gDNA that made up the material.

In the source study's methods: Nucleated cell counts were estimated from reference gene primer amplification. Libraries were prepared by immunoSEQ multiplex PCR; TCRdb keeps only in-frame clonotypes and omits some of them. Clonal size and the V and J genes are those of that table, whereas D and trimming came from the DNA. The sample records about 86,000 clones, roughly four fifths being singletons. The CDR3 contains 15 residues. CDR1 is LGHDT and CDR2 is YNNKEL in the germline V gene (reference sequence). V gave up 5 bases and J gave up 5 bases; unmatched junction bases: 10. Sequenced sample: peripheral blood. The receptor's source is an elderly woman with acute or convalescent COVID-19. The genes are TRBV3-1 (or the pseudogene TRBV3-2) and TRBJ2-5, with 8 bases aligning to TRBD2. The CDR3 protein is CASSGYGGGLETQYF. CDR3 bases: TGTGCCAGCAGCGGATACGGGGGGGGCCTTGAGACCCAGTACTTC.